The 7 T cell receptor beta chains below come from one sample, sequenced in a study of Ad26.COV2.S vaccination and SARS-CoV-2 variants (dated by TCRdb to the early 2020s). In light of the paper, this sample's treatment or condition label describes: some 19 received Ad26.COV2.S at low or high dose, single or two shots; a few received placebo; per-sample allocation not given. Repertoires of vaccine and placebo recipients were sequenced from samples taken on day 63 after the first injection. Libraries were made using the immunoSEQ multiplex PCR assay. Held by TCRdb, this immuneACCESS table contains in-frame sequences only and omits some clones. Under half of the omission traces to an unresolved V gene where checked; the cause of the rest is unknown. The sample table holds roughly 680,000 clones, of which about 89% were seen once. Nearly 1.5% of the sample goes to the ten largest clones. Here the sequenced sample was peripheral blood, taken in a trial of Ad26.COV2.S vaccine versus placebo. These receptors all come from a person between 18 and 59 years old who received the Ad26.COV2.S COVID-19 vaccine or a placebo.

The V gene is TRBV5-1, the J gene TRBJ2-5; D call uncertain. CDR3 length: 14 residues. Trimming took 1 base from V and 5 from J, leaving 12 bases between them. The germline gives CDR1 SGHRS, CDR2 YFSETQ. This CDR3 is CASSLIALEETQYF. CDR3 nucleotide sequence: TGCGCCAGCAGCTTGATTGCGCTTGAGGAGACCCAGTACTTC.

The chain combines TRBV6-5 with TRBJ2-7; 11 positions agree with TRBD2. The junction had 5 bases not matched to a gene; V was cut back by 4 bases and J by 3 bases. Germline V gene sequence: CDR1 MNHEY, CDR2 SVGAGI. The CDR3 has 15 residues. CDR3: CASSFVGTSGYEQYF. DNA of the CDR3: TGTGCCAGCAGTTTTGTAGGGACTAGCGGCTACGAGCAGTACTTC.

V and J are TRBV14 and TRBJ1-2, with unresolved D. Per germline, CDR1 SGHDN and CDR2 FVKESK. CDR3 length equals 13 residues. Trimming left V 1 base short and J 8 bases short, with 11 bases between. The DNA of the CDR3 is TGTGCCAGCAGCCAAGCCCCCGTCTTCGGCTACACCTTC. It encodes CASSQAPVFGYTF.

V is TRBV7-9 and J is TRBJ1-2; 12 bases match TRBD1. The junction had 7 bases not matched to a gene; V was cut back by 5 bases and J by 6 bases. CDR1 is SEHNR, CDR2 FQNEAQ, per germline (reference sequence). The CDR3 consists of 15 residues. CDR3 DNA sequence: TGTGCCAGCAGCCCTACCGGGACAGGGGGCGATGGCTACACCTTC. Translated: CASSPTGTGGDGYTF.

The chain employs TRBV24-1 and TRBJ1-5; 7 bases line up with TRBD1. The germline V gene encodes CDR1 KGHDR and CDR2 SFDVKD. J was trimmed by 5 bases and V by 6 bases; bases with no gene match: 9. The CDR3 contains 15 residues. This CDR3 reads CATSPTGTDYQPQHF. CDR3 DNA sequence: TGTGCCACCAGTCCTACCGGGACAGATTATCAGCCCCAGCATTTT.

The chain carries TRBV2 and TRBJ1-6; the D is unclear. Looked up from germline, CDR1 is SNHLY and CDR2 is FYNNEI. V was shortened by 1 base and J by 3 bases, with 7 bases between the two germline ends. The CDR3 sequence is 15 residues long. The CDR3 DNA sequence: TGTGCCAGCAGTGAAGAAAGAAGCTATAATTCACCCCTCCACTTT. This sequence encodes CASSEERSYNSPLHF.

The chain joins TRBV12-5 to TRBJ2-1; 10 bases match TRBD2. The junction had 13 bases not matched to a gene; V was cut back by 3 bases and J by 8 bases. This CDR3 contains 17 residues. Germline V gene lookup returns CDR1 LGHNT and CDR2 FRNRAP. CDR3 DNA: TGTGCTAGTGGTTTCCACCCTGGCAGCGGGAGGGCGTATGAGCAGTTCTTC. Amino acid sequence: CASGFHPGSGRAYEQFF.